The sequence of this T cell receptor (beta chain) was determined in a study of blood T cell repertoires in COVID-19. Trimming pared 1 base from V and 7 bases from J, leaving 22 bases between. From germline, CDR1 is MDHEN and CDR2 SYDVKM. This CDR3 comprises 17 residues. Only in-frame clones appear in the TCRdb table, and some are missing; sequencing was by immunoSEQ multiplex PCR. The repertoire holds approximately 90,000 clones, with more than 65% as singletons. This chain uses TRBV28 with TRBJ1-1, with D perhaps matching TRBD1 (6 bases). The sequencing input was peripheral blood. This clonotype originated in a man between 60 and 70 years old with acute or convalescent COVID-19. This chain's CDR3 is CASSLFGLAEGGGEAFF. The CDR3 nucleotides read TGTGCCAGCAGTTTATTCGGTCTGGCGGAGGGAGGGGGTGAAGCTTTCTTT.